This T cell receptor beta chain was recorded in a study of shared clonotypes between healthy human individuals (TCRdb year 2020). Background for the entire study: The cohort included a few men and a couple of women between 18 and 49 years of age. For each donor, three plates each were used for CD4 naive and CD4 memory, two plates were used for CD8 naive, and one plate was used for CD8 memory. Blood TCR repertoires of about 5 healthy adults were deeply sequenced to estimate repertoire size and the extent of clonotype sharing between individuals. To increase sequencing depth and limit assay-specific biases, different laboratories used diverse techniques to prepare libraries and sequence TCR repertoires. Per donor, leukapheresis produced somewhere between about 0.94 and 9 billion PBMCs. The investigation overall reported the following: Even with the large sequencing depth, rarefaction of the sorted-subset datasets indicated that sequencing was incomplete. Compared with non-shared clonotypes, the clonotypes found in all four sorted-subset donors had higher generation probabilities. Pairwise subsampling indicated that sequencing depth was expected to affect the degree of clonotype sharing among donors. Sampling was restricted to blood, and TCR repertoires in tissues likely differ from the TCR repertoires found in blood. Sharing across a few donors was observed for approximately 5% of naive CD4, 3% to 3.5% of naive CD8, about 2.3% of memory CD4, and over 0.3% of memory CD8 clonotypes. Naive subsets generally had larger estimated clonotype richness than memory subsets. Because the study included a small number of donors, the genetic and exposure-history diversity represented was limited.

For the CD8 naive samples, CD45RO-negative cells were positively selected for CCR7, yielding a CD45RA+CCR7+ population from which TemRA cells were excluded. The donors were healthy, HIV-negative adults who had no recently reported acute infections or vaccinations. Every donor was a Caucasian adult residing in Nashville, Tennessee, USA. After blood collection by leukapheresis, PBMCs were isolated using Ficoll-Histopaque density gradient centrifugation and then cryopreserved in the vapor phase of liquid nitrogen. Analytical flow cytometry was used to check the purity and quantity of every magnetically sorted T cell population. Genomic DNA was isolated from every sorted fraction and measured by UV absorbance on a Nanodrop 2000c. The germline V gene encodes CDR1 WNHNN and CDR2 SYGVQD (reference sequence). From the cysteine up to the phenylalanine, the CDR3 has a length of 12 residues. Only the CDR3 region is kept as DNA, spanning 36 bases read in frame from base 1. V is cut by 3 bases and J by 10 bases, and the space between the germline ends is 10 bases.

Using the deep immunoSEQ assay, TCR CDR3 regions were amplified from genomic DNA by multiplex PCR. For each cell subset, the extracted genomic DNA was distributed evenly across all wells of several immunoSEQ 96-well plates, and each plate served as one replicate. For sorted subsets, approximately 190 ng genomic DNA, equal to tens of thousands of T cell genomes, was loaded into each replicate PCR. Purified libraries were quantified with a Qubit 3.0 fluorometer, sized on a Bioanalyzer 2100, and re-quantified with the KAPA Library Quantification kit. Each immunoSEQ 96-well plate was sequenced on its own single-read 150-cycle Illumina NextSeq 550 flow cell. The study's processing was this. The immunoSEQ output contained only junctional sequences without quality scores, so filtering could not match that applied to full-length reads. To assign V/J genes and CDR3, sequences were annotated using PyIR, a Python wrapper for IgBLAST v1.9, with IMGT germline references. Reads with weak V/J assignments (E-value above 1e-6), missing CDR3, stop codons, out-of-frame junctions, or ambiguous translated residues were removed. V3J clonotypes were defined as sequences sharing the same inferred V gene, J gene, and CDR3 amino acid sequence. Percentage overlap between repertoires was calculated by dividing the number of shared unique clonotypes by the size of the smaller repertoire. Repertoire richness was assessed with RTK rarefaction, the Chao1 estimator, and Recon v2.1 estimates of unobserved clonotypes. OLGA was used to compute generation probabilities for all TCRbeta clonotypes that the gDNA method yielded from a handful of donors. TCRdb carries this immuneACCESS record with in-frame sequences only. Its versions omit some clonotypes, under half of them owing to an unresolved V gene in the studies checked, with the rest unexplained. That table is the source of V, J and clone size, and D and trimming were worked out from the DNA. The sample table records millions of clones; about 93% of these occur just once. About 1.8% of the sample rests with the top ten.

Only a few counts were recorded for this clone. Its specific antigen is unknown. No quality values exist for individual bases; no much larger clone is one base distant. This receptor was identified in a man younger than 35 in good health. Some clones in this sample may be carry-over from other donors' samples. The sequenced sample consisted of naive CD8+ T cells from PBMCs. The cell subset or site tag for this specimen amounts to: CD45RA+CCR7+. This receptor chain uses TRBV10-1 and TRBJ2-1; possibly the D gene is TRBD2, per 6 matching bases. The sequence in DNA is TGCGCCAGCAGTGATAGGGCGGGGGAGCAGTTCTTC. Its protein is CASSDRAGEQFF.